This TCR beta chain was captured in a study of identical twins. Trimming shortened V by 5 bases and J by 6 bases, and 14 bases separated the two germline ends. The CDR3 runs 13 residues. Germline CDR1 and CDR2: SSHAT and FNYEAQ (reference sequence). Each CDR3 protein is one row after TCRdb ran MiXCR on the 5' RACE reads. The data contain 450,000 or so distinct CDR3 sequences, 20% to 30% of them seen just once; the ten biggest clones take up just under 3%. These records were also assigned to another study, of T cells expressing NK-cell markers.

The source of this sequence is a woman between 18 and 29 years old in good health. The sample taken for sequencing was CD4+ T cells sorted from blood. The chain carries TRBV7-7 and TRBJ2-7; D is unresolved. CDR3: CASSPHIVSEQYF. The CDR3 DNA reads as TGTGCCAGCAGCCCACACATCGTCTCCGAGCAGTACTTC.